The T cell receptor (beta chain) described here comes from a study of blood T cell repertoires in COVID-19. For the study at large: Material from acute and convalescent COVID-19 was sourced from the United States, Italy and Spain. In each case, the material was cDNA or gDNA derived from T cells, B-cell-depleted T cells, or PBMCs.

TCRdb keeps only in-frame clones here, not all; method: immunoSEQ multiplex PCR. Here the sample spans 180,000 or so clones, about 80% being singletons. Participants were aged roughly 18 to 89 years from approximately 23 US areas. V gave up 4 bases and J gave up 4 bases; unmatched junction bases: 7. CDR1 and CDR2 from the germline V gene are MGHRA and YSYEKL. The CDR3 has 15 residues. This receptor was identified in a man in his sixties who had been exposed to COVID-19. This chain uses TRBV4-1 with TRBJ2-3; 8 bases fit TRBD2. Material: PBMCs or T cells enriched from blood (not recorded which). The CDR3 spells CASSPLSGISDTQYF. CDR3 nucleotides: TGCGCCAGCAGCCCCCTTAGCGGGATTTCAGATACGCAGTATTTT.